This T cell receptor (beta chain) was captured by sequencing in a study of shared clonotypes between healthy human individuals. The J segment lost 5 bases and the V segment lost 3 bases, leaving 5 bases of the junction unmatched. The CDR3 totals 15 residues. Germline loops: CDR1 ENHRY, CDR2 SYGVKD. About this clone: Its antigen remains unknown.

TCRdb keeps only in-frame clones here, not all; method: immunoSEQ multiplex PCR. Of about 1.5 million clones listed, approximately 98% were seen once; the top ten hold 0.4% to 0.55%. The study, taken as a whole, reports: Across a few donors, naive CD4 shared roughly 5%, naive CD8 3% to 3.5%, memory CD4 roughly 2.2%, memory CD8 0.4% to 0.5%.

This rearrangement joins TRBV10-3 to TRBJ2-2; the match to TRBD1 covers 8 bases. The clonotype was recovered from a man aged 25-40 years in good health. Material: naive CD4+ T cells sorted from blood. The subset here: CD45RA+ positively selected. Here the CDR3 reads CAISEPGGLTGELFF. CDR3 nucleotide sequence: TGTGCCATCAGTGAACCAGGGGGCTTGACCGGGGAGCTGTTTTTT.